This T cell receptor (beta chain) appears in the sequencing data of a study of blood T cell repertoires in COVID-19. This clone was recorded only once. This CDR3 is 16 amino acids long. Germline V gene lookup returns CDR1 LNHDA and CDR2 SQIVND (reference sequence). With 1 base removed from V and 2 bases from J, the gap between germline ends came to 12 bases. Authors' data handling: Amplification with reference gene primers provided the estimates of nucleated cell counts. Assay: immunoSEQ multiplex PCR; the TCRdb copy retains only in-frame clones and omits some. That table gives V, J and clone size, and the DNA gave D and trimming. This sample has a few hundred thousand clones, with 85% found just once.

The V call is TRBV19, the J call TRBJ1-5; D is undetermined. Sequencing used peripheral blood. This TCR came from a woman under 30 with acute or convalescent COVID-19. Here the CDR3 DNA reads TGTGCCAGTAGTATAGGAGGGATCGAAGGCAATCAGCCCCAGCATTTT. This sequence encodes CASSIGGIEGNQPQHF.